Each of the 26 T cell receptor beta chains below was sequenced from the same sample in a study of T-cell reconstitution after alpha-beta-depleted transplantation in children (dated by TCRdb to about 2016). Library creation used PCR. The instrument was an Illumina HiSeq 2500. Molecular barcoding was employed in the preparation of TCR libraries, with unique molecular identifiers being used to normalize TCRbeta repertoire quantification. The public sequencing data were trimmed at Q25 with fastp and processed into clonotypes with MiXCR by TCRdb, which kept only in-frame beta chains. Rows are unified per CDR3 protein, each entry keeping the most common DNA and genes. For this sample there are some 340,000 distinct CDR3 sequences; about a tenth appear just once. The ten biggest clones cover 2% to 2.5% of the sample. Sequenced here: PBMCs from the stem cell graft donor, sampled from the stem cell graft. The receptors shown here come from a human donor who donated a stem cell graft to a child with acute lymphoblastic leukemia.

This clonotype was recorded a few times. J is TRBJ1-3 and V is TRBV9; D ambiguous. Germline CDR1 is SGDLS and CDR2 is YYNGEE. The CDR3 has 14 amino acids. V was clipped by 0 bases and J by 2 bases, with 6 bases between them. The CDR3 loop is CASSVGSTGNTIYF. As DNA, the CDR3 is TGTGCCAGCAGCGTAGGCAGCACTGGAAACACCATATATTTT.

This clonotype has a count of ten or more. The V gene is TRBV5-1, the J gene TRBJ2-7; D is unclear. Germline V gene data show CDR1 as SGHRS and CDR2 as YFSETQ. CDR3 length: 12 amino acids. V lost 4 bases and J 2 bases, leaving 7 bases between the germline ends. The CDR3 DNA sequence: TGCGCCAGCAGCCATGACCCCTACGAGCAGTACTTC. Amino acids: CASSHDPYEQYF.

The chain has TRBV4-1 and TRBJ2-1; D not resolved. The CDR3 length is 15 residues. The V gene's germline CDR1 is MGHRA and CDR2 YSYEKL. Trimming removed 1 base at V and 5 bases at J, with 12 bases between. CDR3 amino acids: CASSQVWALDNEQFF. The CDR3 nucleotides are TGCGCCAGCAGCCAAGTATGGGCTCTCGACAATGAGCAGTTCTTC.

The V gene is TRBV4-1, the J gene TRBJ2-1; 8 nucleotides match TRBD2. V lost 0 bases and J lost 1; bases outside the gene matches: 8. Germline loops: CDR1 MGHRA, CDR2 YSYEKL. This CDR3 comprises 18 residues. CDR3 DNA: TGCGCCAGCAGCCAAGAGCCCTTAGAGCGGGAGTCCTACAATGAGCAGTTCTTC. It translates to CASSQEPLERESYNEQFF.

On this clonotype: The germline gene is not matched at one end of the junction; a read error may be the cause. The genes are TRBV7-8 and TRBJ1-4; D might be TRBD1 (5 bases). This CDR3 contains 16 residues. Germline lookup yields CDR1 SGHVS and CDR2 FQNEAQ. Here the CDR3 DNA reads TGTGGCAGCAGCTTAGCGGATGTTGGGGACTGGGAAAAACTGTTTTTT. The encoded protein is CGSSLADVGDWEKLFF.

This clonotype occurred a few times. The chain uses TRBV27 and TRBJ2-3, with 8 nucleotides matching TRBD2. Per the germline V gene, CDR1 is MNHEY and CDR2 is SMNVEV (reference sequence). V was clipped by 5 bases and J by 2 bases; unmatched bases: 15. CDR3 length: 18 amino acids. In DNA, the CDR3 is TGTGCCAGCAGTAGAGCCCTAGTTAGCGGGAAACTCACAGATACGCAGTATTTT. Amino acids: CASSRALVSGKLTDTQYF.

This clonotype was seen a few times. The chain links TRBV28 to TRBJ2-1; 12 bases are shared with TRBD1. The CDR3 extends over 16 amino acids. Trimming cost V 5 bases and J 10 bases; bases outside gene matches: 12. Germline V lookup: CDR1 MDHEN, CDR2 SYDVKM. The CDR3: CASSPSGTGGRREQFF. CDR3 nucleotide sequence: TGTGCCAGCAGTCCCTCAGGGACAGGGGGCCGAAGGGAGCAGTTCTTC.

This clonotype was seen a handful of times. The chain has TRBV5-6 and TRBJ2-7; the D is unclear. Germline V gene sequence: CDR1 SGHDT, CDR2 YYEEEE. The CDR3 has 14 residues. V was shortened by 2 bases and J by 2 bases, with 11 bases between the two germline ends. In DNA, the CDR3 is TGTGCCAGCAGCTTAGGCACGTTTGCCTACGAGCAGTACTTC. Translating it yields CASSLGTFAYEQYF. Looking up the rest from reference TRBV5-6 and TRBJ2-7 gives the full variable domain: DAGVTQSPTHLIKTRGQQVTLRCSPKSGHDTVSWYQQALGQGPQFIFQYYEEEERQRGNFPDRFSGHQFPNYSSELNVNALLLGDSALYLCASSLGTFAYEQYFGPGTRLTVT.

The rearrangement links TRBV6-5 to TRBJ2-5; 11 bases line up with TRBD2. The J segment lost 1 base and the V segment lost 2 bases, leaving 6 bases of the junction unmatched. This CDR3 spans 17 amino acids. CDR1 is MNHEY, CDR2 SVGAGI, per germline. CDR3 amino acids: CASSYPGLAESQETQYF. DNA of the CDR3: TGTGCCAGCAGTTACCCGGGACTAGCGGAGAGCCAAGAGACCCAGTACTTC.

This clonotype was found many times. V is TRBV29-1 and J is TRBJ2-1; 7 bases match TRBD1. This CDR3 spans 15 amino acids. Germline CDR1 SQVTM, CDR2 ANQGSEA. Trimming took 3 bases from V and 4 from J; bases not matched to a gene: 9. In nucleotides, the CDR3 is TGCAGCGTTGAGTTTCCGGGACAGAAGTACAATGAGCAGTTCTTC. Amino acid sequence: CSVEFPGQKYNEQFF.

This clonotype was picked up many times. The V gene is TRBV3-1, the J gene TRBJ1-2; a weak D match, TRBD1 (5 bases). V was trimmed by 4 bases and J by 0 bases, leaving 9 bases between them. CDR1 LGHDT and CDR2 YNNKEL come from the germline V gene (reference sequence). This CDR3 has 14 amino acids. The CDR3 protein is CASSPGRTNYGYTF. Written as DNA, the CDR3 is TGTGCCAGCAGCCCGGGACGGACTAACTATGGCTACACCTTC.

This clonotype was found many times. The chain has TRBV5-6 and TRBJ1-4, with D unresolved. Trimming pared 0 bases from V and 2 bases from J, leaving 2 bases between. The CDR3 covers 13 residues. CDR1 is SGHDT and CDR2 is YYEEEE in the germline V gene. CDR3 loop: CASSLVTNEKLFF. The CDR3 nucleotides read TGTGCCAGCAGCTTGGTGACTAATGAAAAACTGTTTTTT.

This clonotype was seen a few times. The chain links TRBV6-1 to TRBJ1-2, with D possibly TRBD1 on 6 matching bases. The CDR3 totals 15 residues. The V end was cut by 6 bases, the J end by 4 bases, with 18 bases between. Germline CDR1 reads MNHNS; CDR2 reads SASEGT. CDR3 coding DNA: TGTGCCAGCAGGAACAGGGCCTCGGAACCCTATGGCTACACCTTC. Its protein is CASRNRASEPYGYTF.

The CDR3 here is CASSRQGGGGAFF. The CDR3 DNA follows: TGCGCCAGCAGCAGACAGGGTGGCGGAGGAGCTTTCTTT. This chain joins TRBV5-1 and TRBJ1-1, with 7 nucleotides matching TRBD1. Germline assignment: CDR1 SGHRS and CDR2 YFSETQ. V lost 4 bases and J lost 10; bases outside the gene matches: 10. CDR3 size: 13 residues.

The V gene is TRBV7-9, the J gene TRBJ2-1; D uncertain. The germline gives CDR1 SEHNR, CDR2 FQNEAQ (reference sequence). V lost 5 bases and J lost 9, with 14 bases in between. The CDR3 sequence is 13 residues long. The CDR3, as DNA: TGTGCCAGCAGCCGTTCCCCGTATGGTGAGCAGTTCTTC. Translation gives CASSRSPYGEQFF.

The V call is TRBV18, the J call TRBJ1-5; D unclear. This CDR3 spans 14 amino acids. V dropped 1 base and J dropped 9 bases, with 13 bases sitting between them. Germline V lookup: CDR1 KGHSH, CDR2 LQKENI. CDR3 bases: TGTGCCAGCTCACCACTCGACCAGACTCGGCCCCAGCATTTT. This translates into CASSPLDQTRPQHF.

This sequence joins TRBV20-1 and TRBJ1-1, with a possible D match to TRBD1 (6 bases). The CDR3 extends over 15 amino acids. V was shortened by 6 bases and J by 4 bases, with 21 bases between the two germline ends. Germline V gene sequence: CDR1 DFQATT, CDR2 SNEGSKA (reference sequence). The CDR3 bases are TGCAGTGCCACGGTGGGGGCGGGAACCGGCACTGAAGCTTTCTTT. As protein: CSATVGAGTGTEAFF.

This clonotype was observed a handful of times. V and J are TRBV5-1 and TRBJ2-7; tentatively, D is TRBD2 (6 bases). Germline V CDR1 and CDR2: SGHRS, YFSETQ. The CDR3 sequence is 15 residues long. Trimming removed 0 bases from V and 4 bases from J, with 14 bases in between. CDR3 loop: CASSLGGTPGYEQYF. The CDR3 DNA is TGCGCCAGCAGCTTGGGCGGGACCCCCGGGTACGAGCAGTACTTC.

The chain combines TRBV6-2 or TRBV6-3 with TRBJ1-3, with D uncertain. CDR1 is MNHEY and CDR2 is SVGEGT in the germline V gene. The CDR3 spans 14 residues. Trimming pared 6 bases from V and 2 bases from J, leaving 11 bases between. CDR3 loop: CASSLDGPGNTIYF. In nucleotides, the CDR3 is TGTGCCAGCAGCCTTGACGGCCCTGGAAACACCATATATTTT.

This clonotype was recorded a few times. This chain joins TRBV12-3 or TRBV12-4 and TRBJ1-1; 9 bases line up with TRBD1. V shed 5 bases and J 2 bases; nucleotides not matched to a gene: 9. The CDR3 sequence is 16 residues long. CDR3 region: CASSPTGGESNTEAFF. The CDR3 DNA reads as TGTGCCAGCAGTCCGACAGGGGGGGAATCAAACACTGAAGCTTTCTTT.

This clonotype was seen at least ten times. This chain links TRBV3-1 with TRBJ2-2; D is perhaps TRBD2 (6 bases). V lost 5 bases to trimming and J lost 4 bases, with 8 bases between them. This CDR3 spans 13 amino acids. The germline CDR1 and CDR2 sequences are LGHDT and YNNKEL (reference sequence). CDR3 sequence: CASSTTSTGELFF. In DNA, the CDR3 is TGTGCCAGCAGCACGACTAGCACCGGGGAGCTGTTTTTT.

This clonotype was picked up many times. The rearrangement joins TRBV28 to TRBJ1-3; no reliable D call. There are 11 residues in the CDR3. Germline-derived CDR1 and CDR2 are MDHEN and SYDVKM. Trimming took off 7 bases at V and 10 bases at J, with 11 bases between the two ends. The CDR3 bases are TGTGCCAGCACCGTATCGGGGACCATATATTTT. This sequence encodes CASTVSGTIYF.

The chain is built from TRBV12-3 or TRBV12-4 and TRBJ2-1, with D tentatively TRBD1 (6 bases). V dropped 10 bases and J dropped 3 bases, with 13 bases sitting between them. CDR3 size: 13 residues. CDR3 amino acids: CANHRDNYNEQFF. The CDR3 DNA sequence: TGTGCCAACCACCGGGACAACTACAATGAGCAGTTCTTC.

This clonotype was seen a few times. Being one base from a much bigger clone, this may be a read error. The chain links TRBV28 to TRBJ2-6; tentatively, D is TRBD1 (5 bases). CDR3 size: 14 residues. Germline CDR1 MDHEN, CDR2 SYDVKM. As DNA, the CDR3 is TGTGCCAGCAAAACAGCATCTGGGGCCAACGGCCTGACTTTC. The encoded protein is CASKTASGANGLTF.

The chain combines TRBV6-2 or TRBV6-3 with TRBJ2-1; the D call may be TRBD1 or TRBD2 (5 bases each). V lost 6 bases to trimming and J lost 8 bases, with 20 bases between them. This CDR3 comprises 15 residues. Germline CDR1 reads MNHEY; CDR2 reads SVGEGT. The CDR3 protein is CASSPRDRLRDEQFF. Here the CDR3 DNA reads TGTGCCAGCAGCCCCCGGGACCGCCTCCGAGATGAGCAGTTCTTC.

This sequence joins TRBV7-3 and TRBJ1-4; weak D call: TRBD1 (5 bases). This CDR3 is built from 15 residues. V lost 1 base to trimming and J lost 3 bases, with 9 bases between them. Germline V gene lookup returns CDR1 SGHTA and CDR2 FQGTGA. The CDR3, as DNA: TGTGCCAGCAGCTTAAGCAGGGAACCTAATGAAAAACTGTTTTTT. Protein: CASSLSREPNEKLFF.